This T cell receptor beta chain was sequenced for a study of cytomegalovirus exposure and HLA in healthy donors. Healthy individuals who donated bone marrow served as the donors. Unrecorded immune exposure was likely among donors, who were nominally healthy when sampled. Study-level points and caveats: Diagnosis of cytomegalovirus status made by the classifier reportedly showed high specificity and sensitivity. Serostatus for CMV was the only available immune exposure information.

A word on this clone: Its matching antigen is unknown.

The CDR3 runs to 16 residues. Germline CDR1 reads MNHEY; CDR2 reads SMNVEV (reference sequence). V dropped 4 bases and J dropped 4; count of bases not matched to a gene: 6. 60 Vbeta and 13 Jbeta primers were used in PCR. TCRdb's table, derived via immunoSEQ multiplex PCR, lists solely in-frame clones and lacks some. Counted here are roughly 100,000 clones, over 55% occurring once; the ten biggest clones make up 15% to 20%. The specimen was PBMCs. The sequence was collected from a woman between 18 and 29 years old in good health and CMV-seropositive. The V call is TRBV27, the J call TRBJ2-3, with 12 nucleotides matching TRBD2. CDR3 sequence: CASSWTTSGGADTQYF. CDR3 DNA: TGTGCCAGCAGTTGGACGACTAGCGGGGGCGCAGATACGCAGTATTTT.